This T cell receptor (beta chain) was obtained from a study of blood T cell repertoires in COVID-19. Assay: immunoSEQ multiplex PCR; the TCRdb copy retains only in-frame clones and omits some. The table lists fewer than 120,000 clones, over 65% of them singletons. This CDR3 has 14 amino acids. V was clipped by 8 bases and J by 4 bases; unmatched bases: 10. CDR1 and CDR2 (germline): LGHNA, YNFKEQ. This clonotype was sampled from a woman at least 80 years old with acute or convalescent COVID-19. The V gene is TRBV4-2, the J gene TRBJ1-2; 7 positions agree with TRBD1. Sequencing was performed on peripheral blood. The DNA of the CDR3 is TGTGCCAGCGGTAGACAGGGAGCCGTCTATGGCTACACCTTC. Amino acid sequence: CASGRQGAVYGYTF.